Following are 28 T cell receptor beta chains from one sample sequenced in a study of regulatory T cells in long-lasting Graves disease. Time point reported: newly diagnosed GD, antithyroid drugs for less than 3 months. Construction of the TCR library relied on RNA isolated from PBMCs. With iRepertoire HTBI primers and Arm-PCR of CDR3 regions, TCR beta libraries were built. A single record per CDR3 protein comes from TCRdb applying MiXCR to the multiplex PCR reads. The data hold over 450,000 distinct CDR3 sequences, with about 12% observed a single time. This sample was also put to use in a study of T cells in Graves' hyperthyroidism and ophthalmopathy.

Sequencing used peripheral blood mononuclear cells (PBMCs), obtained at new diagnosis, from a patient treated with antithyroid drugs. The receptors here all came from a woman younger than 45 with Graves disease.

To note about this clonotype: This sequence may be a read error, since a much larger clone differs from it by one base. The chain has TRBV4-1 and TRBJ1-1, with TRBD1 matching over 7 bases. With V trimmed by 4 bases and J by 5 bases, 22 bases remained unmatched. Germline values: CDR1 MGHRA, CDR2 YSYEKL. This CDR3 is 19 amino acids long. The CDR3 reads CASSPDTGQDIVSGTEAFF. The CDR3, as DNA: TGCGCCAGCAGCCCGGATACCGGACAGGATATTGTTTCTGGGACTGAAGCTTTCTTT.

This clonotype was recorded at least ten times. The chain has TRBV12-3 or TRBV12-4 and TRBJ2-1; no definite D call. The CDR3 length is 15 residues. V shed 3 bases and J shed 1 base, with 10 bases lying between them. CDR3 sequence: CASSFSGWSYNEQFF. The CDR3 bases are TGTGCCAGCAGTTTTTCGGGTTGGTCCTACAATGAGCAGTTCTTC.

V and J are TRBV2 and TRBJ2-7; D could derive from TRBD1 or TRBD2 (5 bases each). Germline assignment: CDR1 SNHLY and CDR2 FYNNEI. The V end lost 1 base, the J end lost 2 bases, and 12 bases lay between the germline ends. CDR3 length equals 15 residues. The CDR3 DNA reads TGTGCCAGCAGTGAAGGGAGAGGGGCGACCTACGAGCAGTACTTC. Encoded protein: CASSEGRGATYEQYF.

This clonotype was found a few times. This chain connects TRBV19 to TRBJ2-7; either TRBD1 or TRBD2 may supply D (6 bases each). This CDR3 is 14 amino acids long. Germline CDR1 LNHDA, CDR2 SQIVND (reference sequence). The V end was cut by 3 bases, the J end by 6 bases, with 15 bases between. Written as DNA, the CDR3 is TGTGCCAGTAGTATTGGGGGGCTTATTAGCGAGCAGTACTTC. Encoded protein: CASSIGGLISEQYF.

This clonotype has ten or more counts. This chain links TRBV29-1 with TRBJ1-2; D unclear. The CDR3 runs 14 residues. Germline CDR1 and CDR2: SQVTM and ANQGSEA. V shed 5 bases and J shed 4 bases, with 17 bases lying between them. In nucleotides, the CDR3 is TGCAGCGTTAATTCCAGGACGCAAGCCTATGGCTACACCTTC. Encoded protein: CSVNSRTQAYGYTF. Full variable domain (missing parts from reference TRBV29-1 and TRBJ1-2): SAVISQKPSRDICQRGTSLTIQCQVDSQVTMMFWYRQQPGQSLTLIATANQGSEATYESGFVIDKFPISRPNLTFSTLTVSNMSPEDSSIYLCSVNSRTQAYGYTFGSGTRLTVV.

This clonotype is a singleton in its sample. Since a far larger clone is one base different, this is likely a read error. J is TRBJ2-3 and V is TRBV9; D is unclear. The CDR3 consists of 12 residues. Germline V lookup: CDR1 SGDLS, CDR2 YYNGEE. The V end was cut by 0 bases, the J end by 6 bases, with 5 bases between. CDR3: CASSVAEDTQYF. The DNA for the CDR3 is TGTGCCAGCAGCGTAGCTGAGGATACGCAGTATTTT.

This clonotype appeared many times. The chain recombines TRBV10-2 with TRBJ1-4, with a weak D call TRBD1 (5 bases). Germline V lookup: CDR1 WSHSY, CDR2 SAAADI. This CDR3 is built from 16 residues. Trimming took 5 bases from V and 0 from J, leaving 13 bases between them. The CDR3 coding sequence is TGCGCCAGCAGTTTGGGGGAGCCCCCAACTAATGAAAAACTGTTTTTT. Protein product: CASSLGEPPTNEKLFF.

This clonotype was counted between two and nine times. The chain recombines TRBV15 with TRBJ1-1; no clear D. V lost 0 bases and J lost 14, with 13 bases in between. CDR3 length: 12 amino acids. Germline CDR1 reads LNHNV; CDR2 reads YYDKDF (reference sequence). The CDR3 sequence is CATSRDHSIGFF. The CDR3 bases are TGTGCCACCAGCAGAGATCACTCGATCGGCTTCTTT.

This clonotype has a count of ten or more. V usage is TRBV6-1 and J usage is TRBJ1-1; D unresolved. The CDR3 extends over 12 amino acids. V gave up 6 bases and J gave up 10 bases, with 15 bases separating them. Germline assignment: CDR1 MNHNS and CDR2 SASEGT. CDR3 protein: CASSYHGSGAFF. CDR3 nucleotide sequence: TGTGCCAGCAGCTATCATGGTAGTGGAGCTTTCTTT.

This clonotype was seen many times. The chain uses TRBV18 and TRBJ2-3; no definite D call. The CDR3 has 14 amino acids. The V end lost 4 bases, the J end lost 2 bases, and 10 bases lay between the germline ends. Per the germline V gene, CDR1 is KGHSH and CDR2 is LQKENI. The chain's CDR3 is CASSRVLVTDTQYF. The CDR3 coding sequence is TGTGCCAGCTCACGGGTACTCGTCACAGATACGCAGTATTTT.

This clonotype has only a few counts. The chain links TRBV18 to TRBJ1-2; the D gene is possibly TRBD1 (6 bases). Germline V gene sequence: CDR1 KGHSH, CDR2 LQKENI. The CDR3 totals 13 residues. V was shortened by 2 bases and J by 8 bases, with 12 bases between the two germline ends. CDR3 in amino acids: CASSPGQSEGYTF. The CDR3 coding sequence is TGTGCCAGCTCACCAGGACAGTCGGAAGGCTACACCTTC.

This clonotype has just a few counts. A read error may be the cause here, since a much bigger clone is one base away. This rearrangement joins TRBV11-2 to TRBJ1-1; D uncertain. Germline assignment: CDR1 SGHAT and CDR2 FQNNGV. Trimming took off 2 bases at V and 13 bases at J, with 14 bases between the two ends. The CDR3 is 12 residues long. For the CDR3, the DNA is TGTGCCAGCAGCTTACCCCTCCATATTGTTTTCTTT. This gives the protein CASSLPLHIVFF.

The sample holds many counts of this clonotype. This chain connects TRBV3-1 to TRBJ1-6; D uncertain. Between the trimmed V and J ends, which lost 0 bases and 7 bases, there was a span of 7 bases. Germline V gene lookup returns CDR1 LGHDT and CDR2 YNNKEL (reference sequence). There are 14 residues in the CDR3. The CDR3 protein is CASSQETANSPLHF. CDR3 nucleotides: TGTGCCAGCAGCCAAGAGACGGCCAATTCACCCCTCCACTTT.

This clonotype was picked up many times. The chain uses TRBV12-3 or TRBV12-4 and TRBJ2-7; D is possibly TRBD1 (6 bases). Between the trimmed V and J ends, which lost 7 bases and 5 bases, there was a span of 12 bases. The CDR3 loop spans 12 amino acids. CDR3 coding DNA: TGTGCCAGCAATTGGAGACAGGACGAGCAGTACTTC. Protein product: CASNWRQDEQYF.

This clonotype has at least ten counts. The J gene is TRBJ2-5, the V gene TRBV7-2, with D hard to call. The CDR3 loop spans 11 amino acids. Trimming pared 6 bases from V and 2 bases from J, leaving 4 bases between. The V gene's germline CDR1 is SGHTA and CDR2 FQGNSA. The CDR3: CASSIQETQYF. CDR3 sequence (DNA): TGTGCCAGCAGTATTCAAGAGACCCAGTACTTC. Supplemented by reference TRBV7-2 and TRBJ2-5, the full variable domain reads GAGVSQSPSNKVTEKGKDVELRCDPISGHTALYWYRQSLGQGLEFLIYFQGNSAPDKSGLPSDRFSAERTGGSVSTLTIQRTQQEDSAVYLCASSIQETQYFGPGTRLLVL.

The V call is TRBV3-1, the J call TRBJ2-2; no clear D. Per the germline V gene, CDR1 is LGHDT and CDR2 is YNNKEL (reference sequence). The CDR3 contains 14 residues. V lost 4 bases, J lost 2 bases, and 8 bases lay in between. CDR3 sequence reads: CASSPYINTGELFF. CDR3 bases: TGTGCCAGCAGCCCCTACATAAACACCGGGGAGCTGTTTTTT. The whole variable domain, remainder taken from reference TRBV3-1 and TRBJ2-2, is DTAVSQTPKYLVTQMGNDKSIKCEQNLGHDTMYWYKQDSKKFLKIMFSYNNKELIINETVPNRFSPKSPDKAHLNLHINSLELGDSAVYFCASSPYINTGELFFGEGSRLTVL.

This clonotype has more than one count but fewer than ten. This may be a read error: a much more frequent sequence differs by one nucleotide. The V call is TRBV2, the J call TRBJ2-5; a weak D match, TRBD2 (6 bases). CDR1 and CDR2 (germline): SNHLY, FYNNEI. CDR3 length: 18 amino acids. The CDR3 nucleotides are TGTGCCAGCAGTGGGGGGGACGGCTTCAGGTTCGGCAAAAACATTCAGTGCTTC. As protein: CASSGGDGFRFGKNIQCF.

This clonotype was seen repeatedly, ten times or more. The rearrangement links TRBV2 to TRBJ2-1, with D tentatively TRBD2 (5 bases). Looked up from germline, CDR1 is SNHLY and CDR2 is FYNNEI. The CDR3 length is 14 residues. With 7 bases removed from V and 4 bases from J, the gap between germline ends came to 14 bases. The CDR3 loop reads CASTGGERYNEQFF. CDR3 coding DNA: TGTGCCAGCACCGGTGGAGAGCGGTACAATGAGCAGTTCTTC.

The chain recombines TRBV6-1 with TRBJ2-5, with D unclear. The CDR3 sequence is 13 residues long. The V end was cut by 5 bases, the J end by 1 base, with 8 bases between. Germline V gives CDR1 MNHNS, CDR2 SASEGT. CDR3: CASSPLFQETQYF. CDR3 bases: TGTGCCAGCAGTCCCCTTTTCCAAGAGACCCAGTACTTC.

V is TRBV6-1 and J is TRBJ2-3; D perhaps matches TRBD2 (5 bases). The CDR3 covers 16 residues. Trimming took off 6 bases at V and 0 bases at J, with 16 bases between the two ends. Germline CDR1 and CDR2: MNHNS and SASEGT. The CDR3 sequence: CASRSLLVSSTDTQYF. The DNA for the CDR3 is TGTGCCAGCAGGAGCTTACTAGTGTCTAGCACAGATACGCAGTATTTT.

This clonotype was observed a few times. The V call is TRBV19, the J call TRBJ1-5; a possible D gene is TRBD1 (5 bases). In germline, CDR1 is LNHDA, CDR2 SQIVND (reference sequence). The germline V and J ends were trimmed by 3 bases and 0 bases, with 9 bases remaining between them. The CDR3 is 15 amino acids. CDR3 loop: CASSMGLHSNQPQHF. The DNA for the CDR3 is TGTGCCAGTAGTATGGGACTCCATAGCAATCAGCCCCAGCATTTT.

This clonotype was detected ten times or more. This chain uses TRBV4-3 with TRBJ2-1; tentatively, D is TRBD2 (6 bases). CDR3 length: 15 amino acids. Trimming stripped 4 bases from V and 5 bases from J, with 15 bases between. Germline CDR1 reads LGHNA; CDR2 reads YSLEER. The CDR3 bases are TGCGCCAGCAGCCCGGACTATGATGGGAACAATGAGCAGTTCTTC. Encoded protein: CASSPDYDGNNEQFF.

This clonotype was observed a few times. V gene TRBV27 combines with J gene TRBJ2-5; D perhaps matches TRBD1 (8 bases). Trimming took 8 bases from V and 3 from J, leaving 19 bases between them. Germline CDR1 MNHEY, CDR2 SMNVEV (reference sequence). The CDR3 is 15 residues long. The CDR3 spells CASVKRDRCEETQYF. CDR3 sequence (DNA): TGTGCCAGCGTGAAGCGGGACAGGTGTGAAGAGACCCAGTACTTC.

This clonotype was counted many times. The DNA of the CDR3 is TGCGCCAGCAGCCGGAACAGGGCGGGCACAGATACGCAGTATTTT. This codes for CASSRNRAGTDTQYF. V gene TRBV4-3 combines with J gene TRBJ2-3; D may be TRBD1 (6 bases). The CDR3 spans 15 residues. V lost 4 bases, J lost 1 base, and 12 bases lay in between. CDR1 and CDR2 (germline): LGHNA, YSLEER.

This clonotype was detected ten times or more. The chain joins TRBV28 to TRBJ2-5; D unresolved. V was cut by 1 base and J by 2 bases, with 11 bases left in between. The CDR3 consists of 15 residues. CDR1 is MDHEN and CDR2 is SYDVKM in the germline V gene. The CDR3 loop reads CASSLSQIPQETQYF. CDR3 coding DNA: TGTGCCAGCAGTTTATCGCAGATACCTCAAGAGACCCAGTACTTC.

The table lists this clonotype with a few counts. The V and J genes are TRBV19 and TRBJ2-1; D not certain. The CDR3 has 13 residues. Germline V lookup: CDR1 LNHDA, CDR2 SQIVND (reference sequence). Between the trimmed V and J ends, which lost 10 bases and 0 bases, there was a span of 10 bases. CDR3 in amino acids: CATRVDSYNEQFF. CDR3 nucleotide sequence: TGTGCCACAAGAGTCGACTCCTACAATGAGCAGTTCTTC.

The chain recombines TRBV2 with TRBJ1-1; 9 bases map to TRBD1. This CDR3 has 17 amino acids. The germline V gene encodes CDR1 SNHLY and CDR2 FYNNEI. V shed 6 bases and J 4 bases; nucleotides not matched to a gene: 15. CDR3 nucleotide sequence: TGTGCCAGCAGCCAGAGCCCCGGACAGGGGTGGTCCACTGAAGCTTTCTTT. Its translation: CASSQSPGQGWSTEAFF.

The table lists this clonotype with many counts. The CDR3 reads CASSLGIQGSEQYF. The CDR3 DNA follows: TGTGCCAGCAGTTTGGGGATCCAGGGGTCCGAGCAGTACTTC. The rearrangement joins TRBV28 to TRBJ2-7, with D maybe TRBD1 (6 bases). Germline CDR1 MDHEN, CDR2 SYDVKM. The V and J ends lost 3 bases and 6 bases respectively, with 15 bases between them. The CDR3 covers 14 residues.